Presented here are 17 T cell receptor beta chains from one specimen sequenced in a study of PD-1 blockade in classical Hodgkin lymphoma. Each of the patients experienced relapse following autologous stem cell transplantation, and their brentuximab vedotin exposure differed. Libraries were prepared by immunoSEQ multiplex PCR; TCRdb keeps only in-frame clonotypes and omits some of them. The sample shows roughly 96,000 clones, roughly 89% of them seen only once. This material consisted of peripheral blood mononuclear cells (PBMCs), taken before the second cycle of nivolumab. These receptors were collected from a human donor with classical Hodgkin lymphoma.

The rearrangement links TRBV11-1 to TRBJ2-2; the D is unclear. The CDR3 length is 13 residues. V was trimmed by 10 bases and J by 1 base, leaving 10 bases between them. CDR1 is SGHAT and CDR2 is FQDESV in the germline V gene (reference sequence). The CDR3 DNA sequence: TGTGCCACCAGAACAGAGAACACCGGGGAGCTGTTTTTT. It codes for CATRTENTGELFF.

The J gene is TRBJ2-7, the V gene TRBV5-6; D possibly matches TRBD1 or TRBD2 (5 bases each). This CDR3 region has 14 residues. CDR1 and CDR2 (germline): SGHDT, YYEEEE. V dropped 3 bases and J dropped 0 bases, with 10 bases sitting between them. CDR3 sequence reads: CASSSGAGSYEQYF. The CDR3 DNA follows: TGTGCCAGCAGCTCCGGGGCCGGCTCCTACGAGCAGTACTTC.

The DNA of the CDR3 is TGTGCCAGCACCGAGACCTCTGGGGCCAACGTCCTGACTTTC. Its translation is CASTETSGANVLTF. The chain recombines TRBV27 with TRBJ2-6, with D hard to call. This CDR3 has 14 residues. Deletions cut 7 bases from V and 0 bases from J, with 7 bases between. Germline V gene sequence: CDR1 MNHEY, CDR2 SMNVEV (reference sequence).

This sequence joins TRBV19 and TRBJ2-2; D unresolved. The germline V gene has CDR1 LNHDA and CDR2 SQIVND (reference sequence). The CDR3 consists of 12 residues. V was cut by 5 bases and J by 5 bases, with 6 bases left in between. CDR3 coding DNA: TGTGCCAGTAGTCGGTGGACCGGGGAGCTGTTTTTT. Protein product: CASSRWTGELFF.

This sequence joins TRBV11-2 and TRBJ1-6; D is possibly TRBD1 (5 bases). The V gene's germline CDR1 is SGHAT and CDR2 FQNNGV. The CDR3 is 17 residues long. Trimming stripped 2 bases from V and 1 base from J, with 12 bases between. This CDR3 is CASSLSQGESYNSPLHF. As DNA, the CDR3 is TGTGCCAGCAGCTTATCCCAGGGAGAGTCCTATAATTCACCCCTCCACTTT.

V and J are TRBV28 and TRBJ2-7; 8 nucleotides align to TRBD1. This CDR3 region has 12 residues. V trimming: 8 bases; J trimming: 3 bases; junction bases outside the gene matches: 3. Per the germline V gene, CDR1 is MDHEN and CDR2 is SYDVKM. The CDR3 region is CASEDRVYEQYF. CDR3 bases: TGTGCCAGCGAGGACAGGGTCTACGAGCAGTACTTC.

As DNA, the CDR3 is TGTGCCAGCTCACCTCCGACGGTTAACACTGAAGCTTTCTTT. This translates into CASSPPTVNTEAFF. The chain recombines TRBV18 with TRBJ1-1; D remains ambiguous. Germline CDR1 reads KGHSH; CDR2 reads LQKENI. This CDR3 region has 14 residues. V was cut by 3 bases and J by 2 bases, with 10 bases left in between. Together with reference TRBV18 and TRBJ1-1, the CDR3 gives the full variable domain: NAGVMQNPRHLVRRRGQEARLRCSPMKGHSHVYWYRQLPEEGLKFMVYLQKENIIDESGMPKERFSAEFPKEGPSILRIQQVVRGDSAAYFCASSPPTVNTEAFFGQGTRLTVV.

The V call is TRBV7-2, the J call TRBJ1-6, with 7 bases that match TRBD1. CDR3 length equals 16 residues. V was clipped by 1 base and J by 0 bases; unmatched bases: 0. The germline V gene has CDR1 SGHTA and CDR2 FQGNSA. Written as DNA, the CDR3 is TGTGCCAGCAGCTTAGACAGGGGCTCCTATAATTCACCCCTCCACTTT. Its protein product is CASSLDRGSYNSPLHF. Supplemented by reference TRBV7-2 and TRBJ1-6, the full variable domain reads GAGVSQSPSNKVTEKGKDVELRCDPISGHTALYWYRQSLGQGLEFLIYFQGNSAPDKSGLPSDRFSAERTGGSVSTLTIQRTQQEDSAVYLCASSLDRGSYNSPLHFGNGTRLTVT.

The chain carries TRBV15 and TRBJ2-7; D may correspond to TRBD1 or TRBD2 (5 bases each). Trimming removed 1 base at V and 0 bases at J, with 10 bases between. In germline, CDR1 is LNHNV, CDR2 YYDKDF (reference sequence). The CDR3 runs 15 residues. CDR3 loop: CATSRGAGSSYEQYF. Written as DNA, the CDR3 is TGTGCCACCAGCAGAGGGGCAGGGAGCTCCTACGAGCAGTACTTC. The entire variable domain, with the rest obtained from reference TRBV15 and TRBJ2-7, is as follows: DAMVIQNPRYQVTQFGKPVTLSCSQTLNHNVMYWYQQKSSQAPKLLFHYYDKDFNNEADTPDNFQSRRPNTSFCFLDIRSPGLGDTAMYLCATSRGAGSSYEQYFGPGTRLTVT.

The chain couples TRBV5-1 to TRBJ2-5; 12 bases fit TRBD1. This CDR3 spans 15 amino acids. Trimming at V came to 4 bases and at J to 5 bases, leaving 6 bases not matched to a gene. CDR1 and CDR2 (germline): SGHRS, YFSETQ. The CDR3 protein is CASSKGQGAGETQYF. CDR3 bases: TGCGCCAGCAGCAAGGGACAGGGGGCCGGGGAGACCCAGTACTTC. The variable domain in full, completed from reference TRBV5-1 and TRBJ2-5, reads KAGVTQTPRYLIKTRGQQVTLSCSPISGHRSVSWYQQTPGQGLQFLFEYFSETQRNKGNFPGRFSGRQFSNSRSEMNVSTLELGDSALYLCASSKGQGAGETQYFGPGTRLLVL.

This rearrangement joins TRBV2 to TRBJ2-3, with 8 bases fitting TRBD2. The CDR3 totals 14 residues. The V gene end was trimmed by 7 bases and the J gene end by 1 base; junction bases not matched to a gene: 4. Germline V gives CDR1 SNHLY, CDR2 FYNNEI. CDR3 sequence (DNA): TGTGCCAGCACGCCAGCGGGAGGCACAGATACGCAGTATTTT. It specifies CASTPAGGTDTQYF. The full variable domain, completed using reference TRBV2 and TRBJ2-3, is EPEVTQTPSHQVTQMGQEVILRCVPISNHLYFYWYRQILGQKVEFLVSFYNNEISEKSEIFDDQFSVERPDGSNFTLKIRSTKLEDSAMYFCASTPAGGTDTQYFGPGTRLTVL.

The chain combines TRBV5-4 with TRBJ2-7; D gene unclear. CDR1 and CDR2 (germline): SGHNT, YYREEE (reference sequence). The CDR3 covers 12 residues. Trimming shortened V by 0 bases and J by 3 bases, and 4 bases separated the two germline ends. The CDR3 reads CASSLGDYEQYF. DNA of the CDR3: TGTGCCAGCAGCTTGGGGGACTACGAGCAGTACTTC.

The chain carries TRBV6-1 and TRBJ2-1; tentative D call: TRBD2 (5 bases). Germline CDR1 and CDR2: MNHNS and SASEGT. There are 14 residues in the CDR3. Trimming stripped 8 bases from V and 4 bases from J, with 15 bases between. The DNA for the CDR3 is TGTGCCAGCGCCCCGGGGAGCTTTTACAATGAGCAGTTCTTC. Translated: CASAPGSFYNEQFF.

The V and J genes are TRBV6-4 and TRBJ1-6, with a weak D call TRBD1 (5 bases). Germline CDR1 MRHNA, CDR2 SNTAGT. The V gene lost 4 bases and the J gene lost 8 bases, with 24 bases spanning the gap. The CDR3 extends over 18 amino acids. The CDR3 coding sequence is TGTGCCAGCAGTGGCCTATGTAGGGGCGAGGGCAAGGATTCACCCCTCCACTTT. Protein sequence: CASSGLCRGEGKDSPLHF.

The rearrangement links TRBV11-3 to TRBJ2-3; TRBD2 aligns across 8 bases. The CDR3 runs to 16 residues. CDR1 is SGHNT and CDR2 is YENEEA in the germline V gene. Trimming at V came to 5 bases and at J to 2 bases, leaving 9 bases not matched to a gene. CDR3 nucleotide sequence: TGTGCCAGCAGCAAATCCAGCGGGGGCCCCACAGATACGCAGTATTTT. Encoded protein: CASSKSSGGPTDTQYF.

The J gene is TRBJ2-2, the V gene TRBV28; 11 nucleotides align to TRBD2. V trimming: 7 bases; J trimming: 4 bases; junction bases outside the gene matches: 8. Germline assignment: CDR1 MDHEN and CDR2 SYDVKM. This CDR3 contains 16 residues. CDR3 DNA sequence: TGTGCCAGCAAAGAGACTAGCGGGGCTAGCACCGGGGAGCTGTTTTTT. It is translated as CASKETSGASTGELFF.

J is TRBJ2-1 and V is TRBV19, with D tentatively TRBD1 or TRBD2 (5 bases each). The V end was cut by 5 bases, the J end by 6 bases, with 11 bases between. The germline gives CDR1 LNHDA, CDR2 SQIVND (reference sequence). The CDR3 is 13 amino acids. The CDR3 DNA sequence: TGTGCCAGTAGTTTCGGGGCATTCAATGAGCAGTTCTTC. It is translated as CASSFGAFNEQFF.